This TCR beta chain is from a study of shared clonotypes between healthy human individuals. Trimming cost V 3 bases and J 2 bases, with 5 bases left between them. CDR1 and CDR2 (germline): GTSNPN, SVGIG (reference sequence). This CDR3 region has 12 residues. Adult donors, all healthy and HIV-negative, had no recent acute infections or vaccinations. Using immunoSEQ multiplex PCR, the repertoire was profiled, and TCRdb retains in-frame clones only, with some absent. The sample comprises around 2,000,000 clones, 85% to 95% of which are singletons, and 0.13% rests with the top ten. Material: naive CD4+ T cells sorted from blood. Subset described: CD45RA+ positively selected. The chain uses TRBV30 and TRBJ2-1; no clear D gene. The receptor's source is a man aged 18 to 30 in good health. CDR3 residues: CAWRLAYNEQFF. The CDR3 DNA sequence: TGTGCCTGGAGGCTAGCCTACAATGAGCAGTTCTTC.